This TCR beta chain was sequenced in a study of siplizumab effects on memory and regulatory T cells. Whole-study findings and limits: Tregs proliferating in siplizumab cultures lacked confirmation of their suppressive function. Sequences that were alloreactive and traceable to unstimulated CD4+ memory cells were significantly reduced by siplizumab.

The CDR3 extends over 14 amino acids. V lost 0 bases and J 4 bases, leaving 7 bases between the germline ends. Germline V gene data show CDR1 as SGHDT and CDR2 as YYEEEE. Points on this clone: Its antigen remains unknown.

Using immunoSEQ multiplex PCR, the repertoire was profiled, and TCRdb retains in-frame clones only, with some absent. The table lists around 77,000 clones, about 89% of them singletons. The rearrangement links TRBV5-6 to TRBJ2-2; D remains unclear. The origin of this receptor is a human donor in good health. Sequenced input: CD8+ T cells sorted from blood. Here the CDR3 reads CASSLETATGELFF. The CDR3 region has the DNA TGTGCCAGCAGCTTGGAGACGGCCACCGGGGAGCTGTTTTTT.